The entry below describes one T cell receptor (beta chain). The germline gives CDR1 MDHEN, CDR2 SYDVKM. The CDR3 is made up of 13 amino acids. J lost 2 bases, V lost 7 bases, and 3 bases had no gene match. These data are taken from a study of blood T cell repertoires in COVID-19. Profiled with immunoSEQ multiplex PCR; TCRdb holds only in-frame clones, not every one. This sample has about 24,000 clones, with roughly nine tenths found just once. V usage is TRBV28 and J usage is TRBJ2-5; 8 bases are a match to TRBD2. The clonotype originates from a woman between 70 and 85 years old with active COVID-19. Sequenced sample: peripheral blood. This CDR3 reads CASKRGGQETQYF. As DNA, the CDR3 is TGTGCCAGCAAACGCGGGGGGCAAGAGACCCAGTACTTC. Complete variable domain (other parts from reference TRBV28 and TRBJ2-5): DVKVTQSSRYLVKRTGEKVFLECVQDMDHENMFWYRQDPGLGLRLIYFSYDVKMKEKGDIPEGYSVSREKKERFSLILESASTNQTSMYLCASKRGGQETQYFGPGTRLLVL.